This entry features one TCR beta chain sequence. Its antigen remains unidentified. The data are from a study of T cell responses to AZD1222 COVID-19 vaccine. Notes on the study in general: Targeting of unmutated variant regions was reportedly seen in nearly half of spike-specific TCRs. Every sample of the repertoires postdated the peak T cell response. Across the whole spike, CD4 TCRs peaked at regions 160-218 and 743-854. White British people made up most donors, females outnumbered males, and clonal diversity was possibly underestimated.

The trim removed 2 bases at V and 8 bases at J, leaving 4 bases unmatched. The germline gives CDR1 SGHAT, CDR2 FQDESV (reference sequence). CDR3 length: 13 residues. Assay: immunoSEQ multiplex PCR; the TCRdb copy retains only in-frame clones and omits some. The sample has approximately 160,000 clones; 85% to 95% are singletons. The chain is built from TRBV11-1 and TRBJ1-2, with 8 bases aligning to TRBD1. The TCR comes from an adult in good health. This specimen consisted of peripheral blood, obtained on day 0 of AZD1222 vaccination. This chain's CDR3 is CASSLQGARGYTF. The CDR3, as DNA: TGTGCCAGCAGCTTACAGGGGGCGCGAGGCTACACCTTC.